This T cell receptor beta chain was sequenced for a study of T cell responses to AZD1222 COVID-19 vaccine (dated by TCRdb to the early 2020s). About the investigation overall: AZD1222 recipients with second doses at about 4 weeks or about 12 weeks were pooled, because spike-specific TCR depth and breadth did not differ between schedules. TCR sequencing was performed for approximately 240 trial participants, of whom roughly 200 were given two doses of AZD1222 and some 26 were given two doses of MenACWY control vaccine. Trial participants were enrolled into age subgroups of 18-55, 56-69 and 70-plus years, which contained 148, 28 and 57 TCR-sequenced participants, respectively. Here is what the overall study found, with its caveats: Conclusions about previously exposed vaccinees are limited because only five to seven AZD1222 recipients were SARS-CoV-2 seropositive at baseline. CD4 TCRs associated with the vaccine covered the entire spike protein, and the dominant responses were in regions 160-218 and 743-854. Because no day 14 peak-response samples were available, repertoires were characterized only after the peak T cell response. Most participants were white British and females outnumbered males, and the authors suggested that clonal diversity may have been underestimated. Nearly half of unique spike-specific TCRs reportedly recognized epitopes outside regions mutated in the B.1.351 and B.1.1.7 variants. Spike-specific TCR breadth and depth rose significantly after two AZD1222 doses compared with day 0 and with MenACWY recipients. The 56-69-year group was small, and its depth increase did not reach significance, likely because of low power.

The CDR3 regions of human TCRbeta chains were analyzed by immunosequencing. Processing in the source paper ran as follows. Repertoire TCRs were matched against a reference library of SARS-CoV-2-specific TCRs generated with the MIRA antigen-specificity platform. Breadth was defined as the fraction of unique TCRs that were SARS-CoV-2-associated. Depth was defined as the fraction of total T cells that were SARS-CoV-2-associated. Using the MIRA data, each spike-specific TCR was mapped to the spike region that the TCR reacts to and placed in a CD4 or CD8 class. Log10-transformed breadth and depth values were compared by one-way ANOVA with Sidak's multiple comparisons tests. The source is immuneACCESS, and TCRdb retained only in-frame sequences with V and J called. Part of the clones is not carried over; for the studies checked, unresolved V genes explain less than half of this, and the remainder is unexplained. The V and J calls and clone size come from that table; D and trimming were worked out from the DNA. The sample table contains around 170,000 clones; only one count was recorded for just over 90% of them. The ten largest account for roughly 1.6% of the sample.

The CDR3 holds 14 amino acids from the cysteine to the phenylalanine. This entry keeps only the CDR3 DNA: 42 bases, framed from base 1. The V end loses 1 base and the J end loses 1 base, and a stretch of 7 bases separates them. CDR1 is given as MNHEY and CDR2 as SVGAGI, both from the germline V gene. In the paper's terms, the time point label means: baseline before first vaccination. The vaccinee samples were drawn from two UK trials, COV001 and COV002, one of which was a single-blind randomized controlled phase 2/3 trial testing AZD1222 (ChAdOx1 nCoV-19) in healthy adults. For TCRbeta chain sequencing, PBMC samples from trial participants were taken at day 0 and at day 28 after the second dose. Details on this clone: The specificity of this receptor is unknown. No qualities accompany the bases; no much larger clone lies one base away.

This chain is built from TRBV6-5 and TRBJ1-1, with the identity of the D gene unclear. The specimen was peripheral blood, collected on day 0 of AZD1222 vaccination. The clonotype comes from an adult in good health. CDR3 loop: CASSYYAGNTEAFF. The nucleotide sequence reads TGTGCCAGCAGTTACTACGCGGGGAACACTGAAGCTTTCTTT.